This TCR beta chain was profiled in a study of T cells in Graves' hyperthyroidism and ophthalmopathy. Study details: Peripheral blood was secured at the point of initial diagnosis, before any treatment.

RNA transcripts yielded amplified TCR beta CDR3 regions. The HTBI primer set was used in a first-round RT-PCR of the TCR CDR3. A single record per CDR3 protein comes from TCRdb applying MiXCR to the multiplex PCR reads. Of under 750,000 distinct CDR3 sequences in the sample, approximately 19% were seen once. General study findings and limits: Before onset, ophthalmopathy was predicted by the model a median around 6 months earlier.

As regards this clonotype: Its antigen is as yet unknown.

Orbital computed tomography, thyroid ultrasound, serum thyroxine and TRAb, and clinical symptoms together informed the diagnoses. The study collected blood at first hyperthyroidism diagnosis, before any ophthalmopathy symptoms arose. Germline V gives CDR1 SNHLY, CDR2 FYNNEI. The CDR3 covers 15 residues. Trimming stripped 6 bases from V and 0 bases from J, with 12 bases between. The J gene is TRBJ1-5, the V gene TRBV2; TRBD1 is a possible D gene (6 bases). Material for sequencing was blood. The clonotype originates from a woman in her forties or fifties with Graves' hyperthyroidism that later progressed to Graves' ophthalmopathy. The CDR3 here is CASRGTPYSNQPQHF. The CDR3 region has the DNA TGTGCCAGCAGAGGGACACCTTATAGCAATCAGCCCCAGCATTTT.